Listed below are T cell receptor beta chains from one sample, sequenced in a study of siplizumab effects on memory and regulatory T cells. The data were produced by immunoSEQ multiplex PCR, yet TCRdb's version contains in-frame clones alone and is incomplete. The sample yields about 91,000 clones, around 95% seen once. The sequenced material came from naive CD4+ T cells sorted from blood. The receptors were gathered from a human donor in good health. Each CDR3 is given with its conserved first and last residue. A D gene is named only where the DNA matches it firmly. Size tells how often a clone was seen (once, few, many) or the class of an expanded clone, and some rows leave it out.

v_call	clone_size	j_call	d_call	cdr3_nt	cdr3_aa
TRBV6-5	NA	TRBJ1-2	NA	TGTGCCAGCAGTTCCCCAGTATTCGGAGACTATGGCTACACCTTC	CASSSPVFGDYGYTF
TRBV6-5	NA	TRBJ1-3	NA	TGTGCCAGCAGCGACACGGGGGCACGGGGAAACACCATATATTTT	CASSDTGARGNTIYF
TRBV28	NA	TRBJ1-1	NA	TGTGCCACCAAAGTCAGGGCTGAAGCTTTCTTT	CATKVRAEAFF
TRBV7-2	NA	TRBJ2-3	NA	TGTGCCAGCAGCTTACGGAGAGGGGGCACAGATACGCAGTATTTT	CASSLRRGGTDTQYF
TRBV7-6	NA	TRBJ2-6	NA	TGTGCCAGCAGCTTTGACACAGCCAGTCCCGCCAACGTCCTGACTTTC	CASSFDTASPANVLTF
TRBV7-2	NA	TRBJ2-3	NA	TGTGCCAGCAGCCCCCGGCGGGCCACAGATACGCAGTATTTT	CASSPRRATDTQYF
TRBV5-1	NA	TRBJ2-4	NA	TGCGCCAGCAGCTTCGGAGACAGTGACATTCAGTACTTC	CASSFGDSDIQYF
TRBV7-9	NA	TRBJ2-5	TRBD1	TGTGCCAGCAGCCGGCGACAGGGAGAAGAGACCCAGTACTTC	CASSRRQGEETQYF
TRBV30	NA	TRBJ2-5	NA	TGTGCCTGGAGTAGGGGGGCTGGAGAGACCCAGTACTTC	CAWSRGAGETQYF
TRBV6-1	NA	TRBJ1-2	TRBD1	TGTGCCAGCAGCTGGGACAGGGGTGGCGGCTACACCTTC	CASSWDRGGGYTF
TRBV5-1	NA	TRBJ2-7	TRBD1	TGCGCCAGCAGCGGGGACAGGGGCGCCTACGAGCAGTACTTC	CASSGDRGAYEQYF
TRBV6-5	NA	TRBJ1-5	TRBD1	TGTGCCACCCGGCCAGGGGGCGTAGCTCAGCCCCAGCATTTT	CATRPGGVAQPQHF
TRBV2	NA	TRBJ2-5	NA	TGTGCCAGCAGTTTTTCCAGGGCAGAGACCCAGTACTTC	CASSFSRAETQYF
TRBV7-2	NA	TRBJ2-1	NA	TGTGCCAGCAGCGGCCGAGGAAGCATCTCCTACAATGAGCAGTTCTTC	CASSGRGSISYNEQFF
TRBV6-1	once	TRBJ2-1	NA	TGTGCCAGCGGGGCGCCGGGACGGACCAATGAGCAGTTCTTC	CASGAPGRTNEQFF
TRBV19	NA	TRBJ1-2	NA	TGTGCCAGTGACGACGGCCTGTCACGGGGCTACACCTTC	CASDDGLSRGYTF
TRBV7-2	NA	TRBJ1-6	NA	TGTGCCAGTCAGGCAGCTGGGAATTCACCCCTCCACTTT	CASQAAGNSPLHF
TRBV6-5	NA	TRBJ2-1	TRBD1	TGTGCCAGCAGTTTAAACAGGGGGCCGGTTAATGAGCAGTTCTTC	CASSLNRGPVNEQFF
TRBV28	NA	TRBJ1-5	TRBD1	TGTGCCACCAAGGACAGGGTCAATCAGCCCCAGCATTTT	CATKDRVNQPQHF
TRBV5-1	once	TRBJ1-5	NA	TGCGCCAGCAGCCCGGGACAAACTAGCAATCAGCCCCAGCATTTT	CASSPGQTSNQPQHF
TRBV21-1	NA	TRBJ1-1	NA	TGTGCCAGCAGCAAAGATCAGACAGGGGGCTCAGGGGCCAAGGGGATAACTGAAGCTTTCTTT	CASSKDQTGGSGAKGITEAFF
TRBV10-3	NA	TRBJ1-5	NA	TGTGCCATCAGTGATCAGACAGAAGGGCAGCCCCAGCATTTT	CAISDQTEGQPQHF
TRBV4-1	NA	TRBJ2-1	TRBD2	TGCGCCAGCAGCCAAGGCCCAGCGGGGGGGCCCAATGAGCAGTTCTTC	CASSQGPAGGPNEQFF
TRBV4-1	NA	TRBJ1-1	TRBD1	TGCGCCAGCAGCCAAGGGACAGGGAAGGGGGTGAACACTGAAGCTTTCTTT	CASSQGTGKGVNTEAFF
TRBV5-1	NA	TRBJ2-5	NA	TGCGCCAGCAGCTTACCGGGAGAAGAGACCCAGTACTTC	CASSLPGEETQYF
TRBV25-1	NA	TRBJ2-7	NA	TGTGCCAGCAGTGAACCGGATTCCGAGCAGTACTTC	CASSEPDSEQYF
TRBV4-2	NA	TRBJ2-2	NA	TGTGCCAGCAGCCAAGTTTCGACCGGGGAGCTGTTTTTT	CASSQVSTGELFF
TRBV6-5	once	TRBJ1-5	NA	TGTGCCAGCAGTTATGTGCACAATCAGCCCCAGCATTTT	CASSYVHNQPQHF
TRBV4-2	NA	TRBJ1-6	NA	TGTGCCAGCAGCCAAGATATTTTTAGAGCAGGGAGCTCCTATAATTCACCCCTCCACTTT	CASSQDIFRAGSSYNSPLHF
TRBV30	NA	TRBJ1-2	NA	TGTGCCTGGACAGATCGGGCCGGCCCGCGTCGGGGCTACACCTTC	CAWTDRAGPRRGYTF
TRBV19	NA	TRBJ2-7	NA	TGTGCCAGTAGTATAGGACAGATTGGAGCCTACGAGCAGTACTTC	CASSIGQIGAYEQYF
TRBV6-5	NA	TRBJ2-2	NA	TGTGCCAGCATCCCGTACCCGAACACCGGGGAGCTGTTTTTT	CASIPYPNTGELFF
TRBV19	NA	TRBJ2-7	TRBD2	TGTGCCAGTAGTAATAGCGGGGGGCCCTACGAGCAGTACTTC	CASSNSGGPYEQYF
TRBV19	NA	TRBJ1-5	NA	TGTGCCAGTAGTAGCGGGACACCCGGGGGCAATCAGCCCCAGCATTTT	CASSSGTPGGNQPQHF
TRBV9	NA	TRBJ2-7	NA	TGTGCCAGCAGCACCCCAGGGGTCCCCTACGAGCAGTACTTC	CASSTPGVPYEQYF
TRBV6-5	NA	TRBJ1-5	NA	TGTGCCAGCAGTTATGGGGTTAGTCAGCCCCAGCATTTT	CASSYGVSQPQHF
TRBV5-1	NA	TRBJ2-1	TRBD2	TGCGCCAGCTTTCGTCGGCCGGGGGGGCTCAATGAGCAGTTCTTC	CASFRRPGGLNEQFF
TRBV7-3	NA	TRBJ2-7	NA	TGTGCCAGCAGCCTTGGGAACGCGGGGCAGGGATCCGCCGAGCAGTACTTC	CASSLGNAGQGSAEQYF
TRBV5-1	once	TRBJ2-7	NA	TGCGCCAGCAGCGTGTCCCCCCCCCAGGACGAGCAGTACTTC	CASSVSPPQDEQYF
TRBV7-3	NA	TRBJ2-1	NA	TGTGCCAGCAGCTACGGACATGCTAACAATGAGCAGTTCTTC	CASSYGHANNEQFF
TRBV7-6	NA	TRBJ2-3	TRBD2	TGTGCCAGCAGCACAGCTCTAGCGGGGCTCACAGATACGCAGTATTTT	CASSTALAGLTDTQYF
TRBV7-9	once	TRBJ1-1	TRBD1	TGTGCCAGCAGCTTAGTGAGACAGGGGGCTACCTACACTGAAGCTTTCTTT	CASSLVRQGATYTEAFF
TRBV2	NA	TRBJ1-4	TRBD1	TGTGCCAGCAGTGCAGCAGGACAGGGAGCTGAAAAACTGTTTTTT	CASSAAGQGAEKLFF
TRBV5-4	NA	TRBJ2-7	TRBD1	TGTGCCAGCAGCCCTGGGGGACAGGGGGCCTACGAGCAGTACTTC	CASSPGGQGAYEQYF
TRBV4-2	NA	TRBJ1-2	NA	TGTGCCAGCAGTGAATCGGGTAGTCCCGATGGCTACACCTTC	CASSESGSPDGYTF
TRBV20-1	NA	TRBJ2-1	NA	TGCAGTGCTAGGTACATTGGTGAGCAGTTCTTC	CSARYIGEQFF
TRBV5-8	NA	TRBJ2-7	TRBD1	TGTGCCAGCAGCTTGGCCGGTCCCGGGACAGGGAATTCCTACGAGCAGTACTTC	CASSLAGPGTGNSYEQYF